Presented here are 11 T cell receptor beta chains from one specimen sequenced in a study of T cells after yellow fever vaccination. TCRdb processed the 5' RACE reads anew with MiXCR; each CDR3 protein has one entry. The table lists tens of thousands of distinct CDR3 sequences, 7.1% of them singletons. The sample in question was CD8+ T cells sorted from PBMCs, obtained 5 days after the first yellow fever vaccination. Receptors were obtained from a man between 18 and 35 years old who received the YFV17D yellow fever vaccine.

There are a few counts of this clonotype. The chain has TRBV28 and TRBJ2-1; 8 bases line up with TRBD2. Germline CDR1 and CDR2: MDHEN and SYDVKM. The CDR3 is 15 residues long. V trimming: 3 bases; J trimming: 5 bases; junction bases outside the gene matches: 6. As DNA, the CDR3 is TGTGCCAGCAGTTTTTTAGCGGGGAGAGACAATGAGCAGTTCTTC. Amino acid sequence: CASSFLAGRDNEQFF.

The gene calls are TRBV6-8 and TRBJ2-7; D is unresolved. This CDR3 comprises 15 residues. V lost 2 bases, J lost 0 bases, and 11 bases lay in between. Germline CDR1 is MNHGY and CDR2 is SAAAGT. CDR3 coding DNA: TGTGCCAGCAGTTACGACGGATTGGACTCCTACGAGCAGTACGTC. Translation: CASSYDGLDSYEQYV.

This clonotype showed up many times. V gene TRBV4-2 combines with J gene TRBJ2-3; TRBD2 matches at 11 bases. Germline V gene data show CDR1 as LGHNA and CDR2 as YNFKEQ. The V segment lost 0 bases and the J segment 4 bases; nucleotides outside the gene matches: 3. This CDR3 region has 16 residues. DNA for the CDR3: TGTGCCAGCAGCCAAGAGCTAGCGGGGGGCGCAGATACGCAGTATTTT. Translation: CASSQELAGGADTQYF.

The J gene is TRBJ1-5, the V gene TRBV4-3; D uncertain. The V gene's germline CDR1 is LGHNA and CDR2 YSLEER. The V end lost 0 bases, the J end lost 4 bases, and 10 bases lay between the germline ends. This CDR3 has 15 amino acids. The CDR3 nucleotides are TGCGCCAGCAGCCAAGATCAATCACAGAATCAGCCCCAGCATTTT. This sequence encodes CASSQDQSQNQPQHF.

The chain combines TRBV24-1 with TRBJ2-1; D may match TRBD1 or TRBD2 (5 bases each). The CDR3 sequence is 13 residues long. The V end lost 9 bases, the J end lost 2 bases, and 10 bases lay between the germline ends. In germline, CDR1 is KGHDR, CDR2 SFDVKD. The CDR3 DNA reads TGTGCCACCTCGGGACGAACCTACAATGAGCAGTTCTTC. Protein: CATSGRTYNEQFF.

This chain joins TRBV27 and TRBJ2-1; TRBD1 matches at 11 bases. CDR1 MNHEY and CDR2 SMNVEV come from the germline V gene (reference sequence). This CDR3 contains 13 residues. V was clipped by 10 bases and J by 9 bases; unmatched bases: 8. The CDR3 bases are TGTGCCAACAGCCTAGGACAGGGGGCTGAGCAGTTCTTC. Its protein is CANSLGQGAEQFF.

This clonotype was detected many times. The J gene is TRBJ2-7, the V gene TRBV10-3; the D is unclear. This CDR3 is built from 13 residues. Trimming cost V 5 bases and J 2 bases, with 10 bases left between them. From germline, CDR1 is ENHRY and CDR2 SYGVKD. CDR3 coding DNA: TGTGCCATCAGTCCGGACGGTCCCTACGAGCAGTACTTC. Residues: CAISPDGPYEQYF.

This clonotype was counted many times. This chain connects TRBV4-1 to TRBJ1-5, with a tentative D call TRBD1 (5 bases). The CDR3 extends over 15 amino acids. Trimming cost V 3 bases and J 5 bases, with 14 bases left between them. Germline V gives CDR1 MGHRA, CDR2 YSYEKL. The DNA of the CDR3 is TGCGCCAGCAGCCAGGGGCGGGACTGGGATCAGCCCCAGCATTTT. The encoded protein is CASSQGRDWDQPQHF.

Ten or more counts support this clonotype. The chain is built from TRBV4-3 and TRBJ1-4; D is perhaps TRBD1 (5 bases). This CDR3 region has 16 residues. V shed 4 bases and J shed 4 bases, with 16 bases lying between them. CDR1 LGHNA and CDR2 YSLEER come from the germline V gene. The CDR3 coding sequence is TGCGCCAGCAGCCCAAACGAGGGGTCGGGTAATGAAAAACTGTTTTTT. Residues: CASSPNEGSGNEKLFF.

The rearrangement uses TRBV9 and TRBJ2-3; 8 bases fit TRBD2. Germline V gives CDR1 SGDLS, CDR2 YYNGEE. V dropped 3 bases and J dropped 6; count of bases not matched to a gene: 9. The CDR3 loop spans 15 amino acids. The CDR3 protein is CASSASGGASDTQYF. CDR3 nucleotides: TGTGCCAGCAGCGCCTCCGGGGGGGCAAGTGATACGCAGTATTTT. Full variable domain (rest looked up from reference TRBV9 and TRBJ2-3): DSGVTQTPKHLITATGQRVTLRCSPRSGDLSVYWYQQSLDQGLQFLIQYYNGEERAKGNILERFSAQQFPDLHSELNLSSLELGDSALYFCASSASGGASDTQYFGPGTRLTVL.

Concerning this clonotype itself: Since a much larger clone is just one base distant, this may be a read error. The chain joins TRBV29-1 to TRBJ2-7, with TRBD1 identical over 7 bases. The CDR3 consists of 14 residues. CDR1 SQVTM and CDR2 ANQGSEA come from the germline V gene. CDR3 in DNA: TGCAACGTTGATGGGGCAGGGGGCTCCTACGAGCAGTACTTC. Translation: CNVDGAGGSYEQYF.